This T cell receptor beta chain was captured in a study of OX40 agonist ivuxolimab in advanced cancers. Findings of the study overall: The study found among the lowest clonal expansion in partial responders at 0.1-3.0 mg/kg.

Concerning this clone: Its matching antigen is unknown.

TCRdb keeps only in-frame clones here, not all; method: immunoSEQ multiplex PCR. The sample includes 73,000 or so clones, around 90% of them seen just once. The CDR3 length is 15 residues. Between the trimmed V and J ends, which lost 5 bases and 1 base, there was a span of 14 bases. Germline V gives CDR1 SGDLS, CDR2 YYNGEE. Patients with autoimmune history or systemic immunosuppression were excluded. The source is an adult with an advanced solid tumor such as melanoma, head and neck, liver or kidney cancer. This specimen was CD4+ or CD8+ T cells sorted from blood, taken in a trial of the OX40 agonist ivuxolimab. V and J are TRBV9 and TRBJ2-3; tentatively, D is TRBD2 (6 bases). The CDR3 coding sequence is TGTGCCAGCAGTCGACTAGTGACTCGCACAGATACGCAGTATTTT. Residues: CASSRLVTRTDTQYF.